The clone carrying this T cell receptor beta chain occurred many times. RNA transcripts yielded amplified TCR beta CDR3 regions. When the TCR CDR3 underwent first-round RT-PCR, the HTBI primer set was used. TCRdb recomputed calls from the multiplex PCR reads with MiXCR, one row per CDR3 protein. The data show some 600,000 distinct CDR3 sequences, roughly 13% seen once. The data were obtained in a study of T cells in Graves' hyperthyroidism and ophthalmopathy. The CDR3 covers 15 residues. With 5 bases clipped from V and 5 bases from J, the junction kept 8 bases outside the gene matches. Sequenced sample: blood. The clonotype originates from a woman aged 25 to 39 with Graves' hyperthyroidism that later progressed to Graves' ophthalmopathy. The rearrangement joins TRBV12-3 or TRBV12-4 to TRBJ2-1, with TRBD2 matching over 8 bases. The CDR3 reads CASSGGLAQNNEQFF. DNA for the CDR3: TGTGCCAGCAGTGGCGGACTAGCACAAAACAATGAGCAGTTCTTC.